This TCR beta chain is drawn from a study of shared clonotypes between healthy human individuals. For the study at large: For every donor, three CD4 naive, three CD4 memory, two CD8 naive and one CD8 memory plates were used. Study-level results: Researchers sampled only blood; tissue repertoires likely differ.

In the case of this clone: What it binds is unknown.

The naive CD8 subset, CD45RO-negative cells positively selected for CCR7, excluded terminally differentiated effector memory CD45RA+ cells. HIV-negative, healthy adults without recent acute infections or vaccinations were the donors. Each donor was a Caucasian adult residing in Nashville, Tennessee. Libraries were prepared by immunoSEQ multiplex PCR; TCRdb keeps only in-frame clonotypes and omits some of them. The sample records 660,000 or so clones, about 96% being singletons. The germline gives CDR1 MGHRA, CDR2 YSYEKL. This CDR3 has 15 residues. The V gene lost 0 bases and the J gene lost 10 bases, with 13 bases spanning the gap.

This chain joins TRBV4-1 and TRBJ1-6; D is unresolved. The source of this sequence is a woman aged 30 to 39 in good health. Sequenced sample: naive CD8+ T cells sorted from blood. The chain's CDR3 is CASSQDPSGYSPLHF. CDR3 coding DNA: TGCGCCAGCAGCCAAGATCCTTCCGGTTACTCACCCCTCCACTTT.